Following are 30 T cell receptor beta chains from one sample sequenced in a study of cytomegalovirus exposure and HLA in healthy donors. In the PCR, 60 Vbeta and 13 Jbeta primers were used. Sequencing used immunoSEQ multiplex PCR; TCRdb keeps in-frame clones, though not all of them. The sample lists 100,000 to 150,000 clones, more than 70% seen once, with 7.5% to 9.5% in the top ten. The sample consisted of PBMCs. All receptors derive from a woman aged 45 to 65 in good health and CMV-seropositive.

The chain recombines TRBV19 with TRBJ2-3; possible D gene TRBD2, 5 bases. Per germline, CDR1 LNHDA and CDR2 SQIVND (reference sequence). Trimming cost V 10 bases and J 1 base, with 9 bases left between them. The CDR3 extends over 12 amino acids. The CDR3 loop is CATDSGTDTQYF. CDR3 coding DNA: TGTGCCACCGATAGCGGCACAGATACGCAGTATTTT.

The chain employs TRBV11-2 and TRBJ2-5; the match to TRBD2 covers 7 bases. V lost 3 bases, J lost 4 bases, and 11 bases stayed unmatched. Germline V gives CDR1 SGHAT, CDR2 FQNNGV. The CDR3 runs to 16 residues. CDR3: CASSFGGRAGVETQYF. CDR3 DNA: TGTGCCAGCAGCTTCGGAGGGAGGGCTGGGGTAGAGACCCAGTACTTC.

This clone was recorded only once. The V call is TRBV7-6, the J call TRBJ2-1, with TRBD2 matching over 7 bases. Looked up from germline, CDR1 is SGHVS and CDR2 is FNYEAQ. CDR3 length: 14 amino acids. V was clipped by 4 bases and J by 9 bases; unmatched bases: 9. The CDR3 nucleotides are TGTGCCAGCAGCTCCCTGGGAGGGCGGGGTGAGCAGTTCTTC. The encoded protein is CASSSLGGRGEQFF.

The CDR3 spells CASRFTGYAGELFF. The CDR3 coding sequence is TGTGCCAGCAGATTTACAGGTTATGCCGGGGAGCTGTTTTTT. The rearrangement links TRBV7-2 to TRBJ2-2; TRBD1 is a possible D gene (5 bases). The length of the CDR3 is 14 residues. Germline values: CDR1 SGHTA, CDR2 FQGNSA. Trimming took 6 bases from V and 6 from J, leaving 14 bases between them.

The chain recombines TRBV11-3 with TRBJ2-1; tentative D call: TRBD2 (5 bases). Trimming left V 5 bases short and J 4 bases short, with 21 bases between. The V gene's germline CDR1 is SGHNT and CDR2 YENEEA. The CDR3 is made up of 17 amino acids. The CDR3 DNA reads as TGTGCCAGCAGCCGCCGTTCCGGGGTGTTCGGATACAATGAGCAGTTCTTC. This sequence encodes CASSRRSGVFGYNEQFF.

The rearrangement joins TRBV4-3 to TRBJ2-5; D not certain. Trimming took off 3 bases at V and 2 bases at J, with 7 bases between the two ends. The CDR3 has 13 residues. Per the germline V gene, CDR1 is LGHNA and CDR2 is YSLEER. For the CDR3, the DNA is TGCGCCAGCAGCCAGTCACAGCAAGAGACCCAGTACTTC. Translation: CASSQSQQETQYF.

The rearrangement uses TRBV11-3 and TRBJ2-1; D may be TRBD1 (5 bases). The CDR3 has 16 amino acids. Deletions cut 2 bases from V and 8 bases from J, with 19 bases between. The germline V gene has CDR1 SGHNT and CDR2 YENEEA. This chain's CDR3 is CASSLSGIGRADEQFF. The CDR3 DNA reads as TGTGCCAGCAGCTTATCAGGGATCGGTAGGGCGGATGAGCAGTTCTTC.

This clone was found a few times. The rearrangement links TRBV7-9 to TRBJ1-2, with D possibly being TRBD1 (6 bases). V was pared by 3 bases and J by 2 bases, with 10 bases between. The CDR3 is 14 amino acids. CDR1 is SEHNR and CDR2 is FQNEAQ in the germline V gene (reference sequence). CDR3 bases: TGTGCCAGCAGCTTCGGACAGTACAACTATGGCTACACCTTC. Translating it yields CASSFGQYNYGYTF.

This chain links TRBV6-1 with TRBJ1-2; a weak D match, TRBD1 (6 bases). The V gene lost 3 bases and the J gene lost 0 bases, with 14 bases spanning the gap. The germline V gene has CDR1 MNHNS and CDR2 SASEGT. The CDR3 consists of 16 residues. This CDR3 is CASSEAGEPPNYGYTF. CDR3 coding DNA: TGTGCCAGCAGTGAGGCAGGGGAGCCCCCTAACTATGGCTACACCTTC.

The CDR3 region has the DNA TGCGCCAGCAGCTTGTGGGGGGGAGCGAACACTGAAGCTTTCTTT. Translating gives CASSLWGGANTEAFF. The rearrangement uses TRBV5-1 and TRBJ1-1; perhaps TRBD1 as D (5 bases). Germline V gives CDR1 SGHRS, CDR2 YFSETQ. The V and J ends lost 1 base and 1 base respectively, with 11 bases between them. CDR3 size: 15 residues.

This clone was found a few times. This chain connects TRBV27 to TRBJ1-4; TRBD1 might be the D (5 bases). This CDR3 comprises 15 residues. Germline CDR1 is MNHEY and CDR2 is SMNVEV (reference sequence). The ends were cut back, 4 bases at V and 5 bases at J, with 14 bases in the middle. CDR3 loop: CASSSRWGLNEKLFF. The CDR3 coding sequence is TGTGCCAGCAGTTCCCGGTGGGGACTAAATGAAAAACTGTTTTTT.

This clone was counted between two and nine times. The chain combines TRBV6-1 with TRBJ1-2, with 9 positions matching TRBD1. The V segment lost 4 bases and the J segment 8 bases; nucleotides outside the gene matches: 20. Germline values: CDR1 MNHNS, CDR2 SASEGT. This CDR3 has 18 amino acids. CDR3 DNA: TGTGCCAGCAGTGGGATTCCTCGGACTGAACAGGGGGCTAAAGGCTACACCTTC. Its translation is CASSGIPRTEQGAKGYTF.

V is TRBV7-3 and J is TRBJ2-3, with 8 positions matching TRBD2. The junction had 2 bases not matched to a gene; V was cut back by 3 bases and J by 0 bases. This CDR3 is built from 15 residues. CDR1 is SGHTA and CDR2 is FQGTGA in the germline V gene. Here the CDR3 DNA reads TGTGCCAGCAGCTTCGTAGCGGGGAGCACAGATACGCAGTATTTT. Amino acid sequence: CASSFVAGSTDTQYF.

V usage is TRBV5-4 and J usage is TRBJ1-3; TRBD1 matches at 9 bases. V gave up 0 bases and J gave up 3 bases; unmatched junction bases: 7. Germline V gene lookup returns CDR1 SGHNT and CDR2 YYREEE (reference sequence). CDR3 length equals 17 residues. The CDR3 loop reads CASSLGGQGVFGNTIYF. CDR3 DNA: TGTGCCAGCAGCTTGGGGGGACAGGGAGTTTTTGGAAACACCATATATTTT.

The genes are TRBV13 and TRBJ2-1; 9 nucleotides agree with TRBD2. Trimming took 5 bases from V and 3 from J; bases not matched to a gene: 11. Per germline, CDR1 PRHDT and CDR2 FYEKMQ (reference sequence). The CDR3 is made up of 17 amino acids. The CDR3 nucleotides read TGTGCCAGCAGCACCCGGTGGGTAGCGGGAGACTACAATGAGCAGTTCTTC. Its translation is CASSTRWVAGDYNEQFF.

The chain employs TRBV10-3 and TRBJ2-1; TRBD2 matches at 7 bases. CDR3 length: 14 amino acids. Germline CDR1 ENHRY, CDR2 SYGVKD. V lost 7 bases to trimming and J lost 10 bases; unmatched junction nucleotides: 13. CDR3 nucleotide sequence: TGTGCCATCAAGCTAGCGGCTGCCTACAGGGAGCAGTTCTTC. Protein sequence: CAIKLAAAYREQFF.

In the case of this clone: An end of the junction does not agree with germline; a read error may underlie this. The same CDR3 is also encoded by other DNA sequences in this sample. The J gene is TRBJ2-7, the V gene TRBV5-6; no reliable D call. The germline CDR1 and CDR2 sequences are SGHDT and YYEEEE. This CDR3 has 14 amino acids. The CDR3 coding sequence is TGTGCCAGCAGCTCCCGGGTCTTCCTTTACGAGCAATACTTC. Protein product: CASSSRVFLYEQYF.

This clone was counted a single time. V and J are TRBV6-6 and TRBJ1-6; 7 positions match TRBD1. CDR1 MNHNY and CDR2 SVGAGI come from the germline V gene (reference sequence). With 2 bases clipped from V and 7 bases from J, the junction kept 5 bases outside the gene matches. This CDR3 has 15 residues. The chain's CDR3 is CASSYPQGLNSPLHF. The CDR3 DNA reads as TGTGCCAGCAGTTACCCACAGGGGCTGAATTCACCCCTCCACTTT.

The chain joins TRBV6-4 to TRBJ2-7; TRBD2 matches at 12 bases. Germline CDR1 is MRHNA and CDR2 is SNTAGT. The CDR3 consists of 14 residues. J lost 2 bases, V lost 7 bases, and 3 bases had no gene match. CDR3 in DNA: TGTGCCAGCATTAGGACTAGCGGGGCCTACGAGCAGTACTTC. Translation: CASIRTSGAYEQYF.

The genes are TRBV15 and TRBJ1-1, with D maybe TRBD1 (5 bases). CDR1 and CDR2 (germline): LNHNV, YYDKDF (reference sequence). The ends were cut back, 3 bases at V and 4 bases at J, with 12 bases in the middle. The CDR3 length is 14 residues. CDR3 in DNA: TGTGCCACCAGCAGGCGGGGGGTTAGCACTGAAGCTTTCTTT. Protein sequence: CATSRRGVSTEAFF.

In this sample, this clone turned up once. The rearrangement links TRBV6-5 to TRBJ1-4; D gene ambiguous. Germline loops: CDR1 MNHEY, CDR2 SVGAGI. This CDR3 region has 14 residues. The V and J ends lost 5 bases and 8 bases respectively, with 15 bases between them. The CDR3 here is CASSKLLRGEKLFF. The CDR3 coding sequence is TGTGCCAGCAGTAAACTCCTTAGAGGAGAAAAACTGTTTTTT.

A single count supports this clone. The chain's CDR3 is CATSSREGGNTYGYTF. Here the CDR3 DNA reads TGTGCCACCAGCTCACGAGAAGGGGGAAATACTTATGGCTACACCTTC. The rearrangement joins TRBV15 to TRBJ1-2; tentatively, D is TRBD1 (6 bases). The CDR3 totals 16 residues. Germline V gene lookup returns CDR1 LNHNV and CDR2 YYDKDF (reference sequence). Trimming took off 5 bases at V and 5 bases at J, with 21 bases between the two ends. Full variable domain (rest looked up from reference TRBV15 and TRBJ1-2): DAMVIQNPRYQVTQFGKPVTLSCSQTLNHNVMYWYQQKSSQAPKLLFHYYDKDFNNEADTPDNFQSRRPNTSFCFLDIRSPGLGDTAMYLCATSSREGGNTYGYTFGSGTRLTVV.

This rearrangement joins TRBV7-3 to TRBJ2-1; D not resolved. The CDR3 sequence is 14 residues long. Germline V gene sequence: CDR1 SGHTA, CDR2 FQGTGA. Deletions cut 4 bases from V and 3 bases from J, with 10 bases between. The CDR3 sequence is CASSSTPLYNEQFF. The CDR3 bases are TGTGCCAGCAGCTCTACCCCCCTCTACAATGAGCAGTTCTTC.

The chain combines TRBV30 with TRBJ1-4; no clear D. The germline V and J ends were trimmed by 4 bases and 5 bases, with 14 bases remaining between them. The germline V gene encodes CDR1 GTSNPN and CDR2 SVGIG (reference sequence). The CDR3 runs to 14 residues. As DNA, the CDR3 is TGTGCCTGGACGCAGATCAGTACCAATGAAAAACTGTTTTTT. Amino acids: CAWTQISTNEKLFF.

V and J are TRBV4-2 and TRBJ1-4; D remains ambiguous. V lost 7 bases and J 8 bases, leaving 14 bases between the germline ends. Germline CDR1 and CDR2: LGHNA and YNFKEQ. There are 13 residues in the CDR3. Written as DNA, the CDR3 is TGTGCCAGCACGGAAAGCGGAAAGGAAAAACTGTTTTTT. Translation gives CASTESGKEKLFF.

This chain connects TRBV9 to TRBJ2-1, with TRBD2 matching 7 bases. The CDR3 spans 16 residues. From germline, CDR1 is SGDLS and CDR2 YYNGEE. Unmatched junction bases numbered 11, after V lost 4 bases and J lost 4 bases. CDR3 in amino acids: CASSPPWASGYNEQFF. The CDR3 coding sequence is TGTGCCAGCAGCCCCCCCTGGGCTAGCGGATACAATGAGCAGTTCTTC.

The chain joins TRBV9 to TRBJ2-1, with 9 bases identical to TRBD2. J lost 4 bases, V lost 2 bases, and 7 bases had no gene match. Looked up from germline, CDR1 is SGDLS and CDR2 is YYNGEE. This CDR3 comprises 16 residues. As DNA, the CDR3 is TGTGCCAGCAGCGTTAGCGGGGGCCCCTCATACAATGAGCAGTTCTTC. Its translation: CASSVSGGPSYNEQFF.

V gene TRBV9 combines with J gene TRBJ1-2, with TRBD1 identical over 9 bases. J gave up 8 bases and V 5 bases, and 13 bases lay outside the gene matches. Germline CDR1 and CDR2: SGDLS and YYNGEE. This CDR3 comprises 15 residues. In DNA, the CDR3 is TGTGCCAGCAGAGATCCTTGGACAGGGGTGAGCGGCTACACCTTC. Encoded protein: CASRDPWTGVSGYTF.

The CDR3 DNA follows: TGTGCCAGCACCCAAACTAGCGGGGGGCGCACAGATACGCAGTATTTT. This encodes CASTQTSGGRTDTQYF. The chain uses TRBV5-4 and TRBJ2-3; 12 bases agree with TRBD2. Germline-derived CDR1 and CDR2 are SGHNT and YYREEE (reference sequence). The CDR3 length is 16 residues. The ends lost 6 bases at V and 1 base at J; junction bases unmatched: 6.

This chain joins TRBV11-3 and TRBJ1-2; D uncertain. The V end was cut by 8 bases, the J end by 3 bases, with 13 bases between. Germline assignment: CDR1 SGHNT and CDR2 YENEEA. CDR3 length: 13 amino acids. The CDR3 coding sequence is TGTGCCAGCGGTCTGCGGGCTCACTATGGCTACACCTTC. Residues: CASGLRAHYGYTF.